These 18 T cell receptor beta chains originate from one sample sequenced in a study of cytomegalovirus exposure and HLA in healthy donors. Some clones are missing from TCRdb's copy, which holds only in-frame ones; the method was immunoSEQ multiplex PCR. The sample contains roughly 150,000 clones, roughly 90% of which appear only once. The specimen sequenced was PBMCs. These receptor sequences come from a woman younger than 35 in good health and CMV-seronegative.

This chain uses TRBV28 with TRBJ1-5; the match to TRBD1 covers 8 bases. V was pared by 7 bases and J by 2 bases, with 7 bases of the junction left unmatched. In germline, CDR1 is MDHEN, CDR2 SYDVKM. CDR3 length equals 15 residues. CDR3 nucleotides: TGTGCCAGCAACATCCCGGACAGGGGCAATCAGCCCCAGCATTTT. Protein: CASNIPDRGNQPQHF.

J is TRBJ2-7 and V is TRBV6-1; 11 nucleotides match TRBD2. J was trimmed by 5 bases and V by 3 bases; bases with no gene match: 6. The CDR3 has 15 amino acids. Germline values: CDR1 MNHNS, CDR2 SASEGT. DNA for the CDR3: TGTGCCAGCAGTGATCGCGGTAGCGGGGGGGACGAGCAGTACTTC. Its translation is CASSDRGSGGDEQYF.

V gene TRBV5-4 combines with J gene TRBJ1-1; 7 bases map to TRBD1. The V and J ends lost 3 bases and 1 base, in that order; junction bases with no gene match: 9. Germline V gives CDR1 SGHNT, CDR2 YYREEE (reference sequence). This CDR3 has 16 amino acids. DNA for the CDR3: TGTGCCAGCAGCTCCCCGGGACAGAGTCCGAACACTGAAGCTTTCTTT. Residues: CASSSPGQSPNTEAFF.

This clone was observed a handful of times. This rearrangement joins TRBV11-2 to TRBJ1-1; no clear D gene. Germline CDR1 is SGHAT and CDR2 is FQNNGV. The length of the CDR3 is 13 residues. The V and J ends lost 3 bases and 1 base respectively, with 6 bases between them. The CDR3 sequence is CASSLAGNTEAFF. The CDR3 DNA reads TGTGCCAGCAGCTTGGCGGGGAACACTGAAGCTTTCTTT.

The CDR3 region has the DNA TGTGCCAGTAGTATAGAAGGCGGCAGATCCTACGAGCAGTACTTC. This translates into CASSIEGGRSYEQYF. The chain links TRBV19 to TRBJ2-7; D is uncertain. Per the germline V gene, CDR1 is LNHDA and CDR2 is SQIVND (reference sequence). The CDR3 covers 15 residues. V lost 0 bases to trimming and J lost 1 base, with 10 bases between them.

The rearrangement links TRBV7-2 to TRBJ2-1, with TRBD2 as a possible D gene (6 bases). Per the germline V gene, CDR1 is SGHTA and CDR2 is FQGNSA. Trimming shortened V by 6 bases and J by 0 bases, and 21 bases separated the two germline ends. The CDR3 spans 18 residues. The CDR3 loop reads CASSTGTGGFLSYNEQFF. CDR3 nucleotides: TGTGCCAGCAGTACCGGGACCGGAGGGTTCCTCTCCTACAATGAGCAGTTCTTC.

This rearrangement joins TRBV2 to TRBJ1-1, with D unresolved. The germline V and J ends were trimmed by 4 bases and 3 bases, with 9 bases remaining between them. Per germline, CDR1 SNHLY and CDR2 FYNNEI. This CDR3 comprises 13 residues. CDR3 loop: CASSGAQDTEAFF. Here the CDR3 DNA reads TGTGCCAGCAGTGGGGCCCAGGACACTGAAGCTTTCTTT. Supplemented by reference TRBV2 and TRBJ1-1, the full variable domain reads EPEVTQTPSHQVTQMGQEVILRCVPISNHLYFYWYRQILGQKVEFLVSFYNNEISEKSEIFDDQFSVERPDGSNFTLKIRSTKLEDSAMYFCASSGAQDTEAFFGQGTRLTVV.

The V and J genes are TRBV5-4 and TRBJ1-4; a weak D match, TRBD1 (6 bases). Germline values: CDR1 SGHNT, CDR2 YYREEE (reference sequence). The CDR3 is 15 amino acids. Trimming took off 3 bases at V and 5 bases at J, with 14 bases between the two ends. The chain's CDR3 is CASSSQDSPNEKLFF. The CDR3 region has the DNA TGTGCCAGCAGCTCCCAGGACAGCCCAAATGAAAAACTGTTTTTT. The full variable domain, its missing parts supplied by reference TRBV5-4 and TRBJ1-4, is ETGVTQSPTHLIKTRGQQVTLRCSSQSGHNTVSWYQQALGQGPQFIFQYYREEENGRGNFPPRFSGLQFPNYSSELNVNALELDDSALYLCASSSQDSPNEKLFFGSGTQLSVL.

V and J are TRBV9 and TRBJ2-3, with TRBD2 identical over 7 bases. Germline V gives CDR1 SGDLS, CDR2 YYNGEE. This CDR3 contains 16 residues. Trimming removed 4 bases from V and 2 bases from J; junction bases left unmatched: 10. The CDR3 DNA sequence: TGTGCCAGCAGCAACCCTCGACTAGCCCCCACAGATACGCAGTATTTT. Protein product: CASSNPRLAPTDTQYF.

The chain is built from TRBV7-2 and TRBJ2-1, with a tentative D call TRBD2 (5 bases). The CDR3 loop spans 13 amino acids. V gave up 3 bases and J gave up 8 bases, with 11 bases separating them. Germline assignment: CDR1 SGHTA and CDR2 FQGNSA. The CDR3 loop reads CASSFGLGDEQFF. The DNA of the CDR3 is TGTGCCAGCAGCTTTGGACTCGGGGATGAGCAGTTCTTC.

The V gene is TRBV5-1, the J gene TRBJ2-1; the match to TRBD1 covers 11 bases. The V gene's germline CDR1 is SGHRS and CDR2 YFSETQ. V lost 4 bases, J lost 4 bases, and 4 bases stayed unmatched. The CDR3 spans 15 residues. The DNA of the CDR3 is TGCGCCAGCAGCCCAGGACAGGGGGCTTACAATGAGCAGTTCTTC. It yields the protein CASSPGQGAYNEQFF.

Remarks on this clone: The sample has other DNA sequences that encode this CDR3 too. The V and J genes are TRBV5-6 and TRBJ1-2, with a tentative D call TRBD1 (5 bases). This CDR3 is 12 amino acids long. The germline V gene encodes CDR1 SGHDT and CDR2 YYEEEE. Trimming left V 0 bases short and J 8 bases short, with 8 bases between. CDR3 coding DNA: TGTGCCAGCAGCTTGGTGGCAGGGGGCTACACCTTC. This sequence encodes CASSLVAGGYTF.

J is TRBJ1-2 and V is TRBV2; perhaps TRBD1 as D (6 bases). This CDR3 is 17 amino acids long. Per germline, CDR1 SNHLY and CDR2 FYNNEI. V lost 1 base and J 4 bases, leaving 19 bases between the germline ends. The CDR3 spells CASSEEREGGRGYGYTF. Written as DNA, the CDR3 is TGTGCCAGCAGTGAAGAAAGGGAGGGGGGTAGAGGCTATGGCTACACCTTC.

The CDR3 sequence: CAISKDRGYPGYF. For the CDR3, the DNA is TGTGCCATCAGTAAGGACAGGGGCTACCCGGGGTACTTC. The chain carries TRBV10-3 and TRBJ2-7; 9 nucleotides align to TRBD1. The CDR3 length is 13 residues. Trimming took 5 bases from V and 12 from J; bases not matched to a gene: 11. CDR1 ENHRY and CDR2 SYGVKD come from the germline V gene.

The chain employs TRBV5-1 and TRBJ1-1, with 7 bases identical to TRBD1. The V gene end was trimmed by 2 bases and the J gene end by 3 bases; junction bases not matched to a gene: 7. The CDR3 consists of 15 residues. Germline CDR1 SGHRS, CDR2 YFSETQ. In DNA, the CDR3 is TGCGCCAGCAGCTTAGACCAGGGACAGCACACTGAAGCTTTCTTT. Translating it yields CASSLDQGQHTEAFF.

The CDR3 here is CAWSVGTGATGELFF. The CDR3 DNA follows: TGTGCCTGGAGTGTGGGGACAGGGGCCACCGGGGAGCTGTTTTTT. The chain couples TRBV30 to TRBJ2-2; 10 bases are shared with TRBD1. Germline V gives CDR1 GTSNPN, CDR2 SVGIG (reference sequence). V trimming: 0 bases; J trimming: 4 bases; junction bases outside the gene matches: 2. This CDR3 spans 15 amino acids. Supplemented by reference TRBV30 and TRBJ2-2, the full variable domain reads SQTIHQWPATLVQPVGSPLSLECTVEGTSNPNLYWYRQAAGRGLQLLFYSVGIGQISSEVPQNLSASRPQDRQFILSSKKLLLSDSGFYLCAWSVGTGATGELFFGEGSRLTVL.

The V and J genes are TRBV6-1 and TRBJ2-5; maybe TRBD2 (6 bases). There are 15 residues in the CDR3. The V gene lost 3 bases and the J gene lost 2 bases, with 13 bases spanning the gap. Germline loops: CDR1 MNHNS, CDR2 SASEGT. The CDR3 nucleotides are TGTGCCAGCAGTGATCTCGGGACTCCTCAAGAGACCCAGTACTTC. This gives the protein CASSDLGTPQETQYF.

V usage is TRBV19 and J usage is TRBJ1-1; 8 nucleotides match TRBD1. This CDR3 is built from 17 residues. The V gene's germline CDR1 is LNHDA and CDR2 SQIVND (reference sequence). V shed 6 bases, J shed 7 bases, and the junction held 19 bases outside the gene matches. CDR3 sequence (DNA): TGTGCCAGTAGCCCGATAGGACAGGGTAGAGGGTACGGTGAAGCTTTCTTT. This translates into CASSPIGQGRGYGEAFF.